This T cell receptor (beta chain) was sequenced for a study of human T cells and chemical hapten exposure (dated by TCRdb to 2020 to 2022). Describing the broader study: For sensitization, 2% DPC in acetone was applied to a roughly 2 cm by roughly 2 cm area of upper inner arm skin. Most of the patients in the cohort were female, and the cohort covered alopecia areata with under or over 50% scalp involvement, alopecia totalis and alopecia universalis. Libraries were pooled for sequencing, and variation in per-sample TCR yields was attributed mainly to small differences in library volumes within the pool. Patch testing was performed on the upper back with Finn chambers containing 0.01% DPC, and the patch tests were scored after 6 days according to International Contact Dermatitis Research Group standards. Patient blood was sampled pre-sensitization (week 0) and at 2, 6 and about 24 weeks after DPC sensitization. Patients additionally received weekly therapeutic DPC doses to the scalp throughout the approximately 24-week study period. The study tracked peripheral blood TCR repertoire changes in vivo during primary and secondary sensitization to the hapten diphenylcyclopropenone (DPC) in alopecia patients. For TCR sequencing, blood came from about 28 alopecia patients at anywhere from one to four time points (pre-sensitization, 2, 6 and 24 weeks). Overall study outcomes, separate from this receptor: Patch test score correlated positively with the number of PT1 expanded TCRs, reaching significance at thresholds 8, 16 and 32 but not at 4. Compared with pre-sensitization or healthy control sets, expanded TCRs formed significantly more large CDR3 similarity clusters, which is consistent with antigen-driven responses. The number of TCRs above 1 in 1000 frequency did not change with DPC sensitization; there was no evidence of global repertoire structure alterations. After repeated subsampling, the strength of the expansion versus patch-test correlation and the threshold at which it became significant changed. Because every patient had alopecia, a presumed autoimmune disease, the patients' immune response might differ from that of healthy individuals.

Receptor libraries were prepared by RACE. The sample was run on a NextSeq 500. During library preparation, unique molecular identifiers were attached to individual cDNA molecules so that TCRs could be counted quantitatively and reproducibly. Each blood RNA sample was used to sequence both TCR alpha and TCR beta chains. Per the authors' processing: The median number of TCRs per sample was roughly 94,000, ranging from about 20,000 to 750,000. The Decombinator software suite was used to annotate the V, J and CDR3 of the TCR reads. For the PS versus PT1 abundance plots, all samples were subsampled to the same number of TCRs (28,000). Expanded TCRs were defined as absent before sensitization and observed at least eight times at the 2-week time point. In TCRdb, the public reads were trimmed at Q25 with fastp and aligned with MiXCR, with productive beta chains retained. CDR3 protein sequences are deduplicated, and each keeps its most common genes and DNA. It is TCRdb's table, rather than the study itself, that gives the V and J calls and clone size. The sample table records about 380,000 distinct CDR3 sequences; around 4.8% of these occur just once. Of the sample, roughly 2.4% falls within the top ten clones.

CDR1 and CDR2 are read off the germline V gene as MNHEY and SVGAGI. The CDR3 runs 14 amino acids, cysteine and phenylalanine included. Only the CDR3 DNA is retained, 42 bases long and in frame from the first base. The V and J ends are trimmed by 6 bases and 6 bases, leaving 18 bases between them. Explained via the paper, the time point label denotes: patch test 1, 2 weeks after DPC sensitization. In light of the paper, this sample's treatment or condition label describes: therapeutic diphenylcyclopropenone sensitization with weekly scalp DPC. At each patch-test visit, blood was drawn before the patch test was applied. Patients were eligible if aged 18 to 70, diagnosed with alopecia and judged suitable for DPC therapy, and pregnant patients were excluded. Total RNA was extracted from unfractionated whole blood collected in Tempus Blood RNA tubes. This clonotype came up many times. The specificity of this receptor is unknown. The input lacks base qualities; no much larger clone sits a single base away.

This receptor was taken from a woman between 50 and 59 years old with alopecia areata. Some clones in this sample may be carry-over from other donors' samples. The rearranged chain carries TRBV6-5 and TRBJ2-7; the D gene is possibly TRBD2, with 5 bases matching. The sample consisted of whole blood, taken in connection with sensitization to the hapten diphenylcyclopropenone (DPC). CDR3 protein: CASSPSFLPSEQYF. The nucleotides read TGTGCCAGCAGCCCTAGCTTTTTACCGTCCGAGCAGTACTTC.